This TCR beta chain was recovered during a study of blood T cell repertoires in COVID-19. Assay: immunoSEQ multiplex PCR; the TCRdb copy retains only in-frame clones and omits some. The sample includes more than 150,000 clones, around 85% seen only once; the top ten take around 20%. The CDR3 has 15 residues. Trimming cost V 0 bases and J 2 bases; bases outside gene matches: 3. CDR1 is LNHNV, CDR2 YYDKDF, per germline (reference sequence). The specimen was peripheral blood. The rearrangement uses TRBV15 and TRBJ2-5, with 7 bases aligning to TRBD2. This receptor was obtained from a man in his 70s with active or convalescent COVID-19. The DNA for the CDR3 is TGTGCCACCAGCAGAGACCGCGGGAGTCAAGAGACCCAGTACTTC. This codes for CATSRDRGSQETQYF. Combining the CDR3 with reference TRBV15 and TRBJ2-5 gives the whole variable domain DAMVIQNPRYQVTQFGKPVTLSCSQTLNHNVMYWYQQKSSQAPKLLFHYYDKDFNNEADTPDNFQSRRPNTSFCFLDIRSPGLGDTAMYLCATSRDRGSQETQYFGPGTRLLVL.